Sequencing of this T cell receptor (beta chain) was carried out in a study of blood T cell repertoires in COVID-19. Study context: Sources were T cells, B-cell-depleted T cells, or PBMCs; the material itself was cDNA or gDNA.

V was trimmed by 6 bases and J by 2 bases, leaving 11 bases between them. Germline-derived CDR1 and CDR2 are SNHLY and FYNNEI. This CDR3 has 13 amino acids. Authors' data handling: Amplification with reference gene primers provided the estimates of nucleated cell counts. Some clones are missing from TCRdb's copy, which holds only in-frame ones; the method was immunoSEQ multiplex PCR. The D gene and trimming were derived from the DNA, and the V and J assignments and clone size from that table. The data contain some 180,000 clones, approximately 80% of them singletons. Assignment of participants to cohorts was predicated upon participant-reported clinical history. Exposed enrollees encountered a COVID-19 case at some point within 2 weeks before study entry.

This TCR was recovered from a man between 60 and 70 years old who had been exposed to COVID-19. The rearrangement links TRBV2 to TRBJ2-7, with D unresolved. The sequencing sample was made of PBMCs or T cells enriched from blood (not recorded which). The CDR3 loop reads CASSVAATYEQYF. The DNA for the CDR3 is TGTGCCAGCAGCGTGGCAGCGACCTACGAGCAGTACTTC.